This T cell receptor beta chain was sequenced for a study of post-analysis software for immune sequencing data. This CDR3 spans 13 amino acids. V gave up 4 bases and J gave up 7 bases; unmatched junction bases: 5. Germline CDR1 reads MNHEY; CDR2 reads SVGAGI. Study observations and caveats: Patients carried roughly five TRBV segments more frequently than controls did, and TRBV5-6, TRBV5-1 and TRBV20-1 were among them.

The TCR beta cDNA libraries carried unique molecular identifiers. TCRdb used MiXCR to reprocess the PCR reads, holding one entry per CDR3 protein. The repertoire holds around 190,000 distinct CDR3 sequences, with 29% as singletons. This clonotype was detected many times. Its specificity is not known. J is TRBJ1-2 and V is TRBV6-5, with 8 bases fitting TRBD1. What was sequenced was blood. This TCR derives from a girl aged 2-17 years with multiple sclerosis. The CDR3 region has the DNA TGTGCCAGCAGTTCACATGACAGGGGTGGCTACACCTTC. Translation gives CASSSHDRGGYTF.